The 18 T cell receptor beta chains given below trace back to one sample, sequenced in a study of CD8 T cells in Susac syndrome. Roughly 0.45 to 1 ug RNA was reverse transcribed with random hexamers. Using its own MiXCR run on the immunoSEQ multiplex PCR reads, TCRdb lists one record per CDR3 protein. The data contain 65,000 to 85,000 distinct CDR3 sequences, 85% to 95% of them singletons. What was sequenced was CD8+ T cells from PBMCs. All receptors come from a human donor with Susac syndrome.

The chain combines TRBV4-2 with TRBJ2-3, with 7 bases matching TRBD2. This CDR3 has 17 amino acids. V dropped 4 bases and J dropped 2; count of bases not matched to a gene: 12. CDR1 and CDR2 (germline): LGHNA, YNFKEQ. DNA of the CDR3: TGTGCCAGCAGCCCGACCGGGCGGGGGACCTTCACAGATACGCAGTATTTT. This sequence encodes CASSPTGRGTFTDTQYF.

V gene TRBV18 combines with J gene TRBJ2-7, with TRBD2 identical over 10 bases. The ends lost 4 bases at V and 4 bases at J; junction bases unmatched: 7. This CDR3 is built from 15 residues. Looked up from germline, CDR1 is KGHSH and CDR2 is LQKENI. CDR3 coding DNA: TGTGCCAGCTCACTAGCGGGGGGCCTCCTTTACGAGCAGTACTTC. It yields the protein CASSLAGGLLYEQYF.

The chain joins TRBV6-1 to TRBJ2-5, with no clear D. The V gene lost 4 bases and the J gene lost 1 base, with 10 bases spanning the gap. The length of the CDR3 is 14 residues. The V gene's germline CDR1 is MNHNS and CDR2 SASEGT. The CDR3 spells CASSALRIQETQYF. In DNA form, the CDR3 reads TGTGCCAGCAGTGCGCTACGGATCCAAGAGACCCAGTACTTC.

V gene TRBV4-2 combines with J gene TRBJ1-2; D is ambiguous. Germline V gene lookup returns CDR1 LGHNA and CDR2 YNFKEQ. This CDR3 has 14 amino acids. Trimming cost V 0 bases and J 6 bases, with 11 bases left between them. CDR3 residues: CASSQDAARDGYTF. The CDR3, as DNA: TGTGCCAGCAGCCAAGATGCGGCCAGAGATGGCTACACCTTC.

This clonotype was seen only once. This chain links TRBV27 with TRBJ1-2; TRBD1 might be the D (6 bases). The V end lost 2 bases, the J end lost 1 base, and 8 bases lay between the germline ends. Germline V gives CDR1 MNHEY, CDR2 SMNVEV (reference sequence). This CDR3 has 14 amino acids. The CDR3 loop reads CASSLKGVNYGYTF. CDR3 DNA: TGTGCCAGCAGTTTAAAGGGGGTTAACTATGGCTACACCTTC.

Only one count was recorded for this clonotype. This chain links TRBV7-6 with TRBJ2-2, with 12 nucleotides matching TRBD1. CDR1 SGHVS and CDR2 FNYEAQ come from the germline V gene. The CDR3 covers 15 residues. Trimming at V came to 5 bases and at J to 6 bases, leaving 4 bases not matched to a gene. The CDR3 nucleotides are TGTGCCAGCAGCCTCCGGGACAGGGGGCCCGGGGAGCTGTTTTTT. Translation gives CASSLRDRGPGELFF. The variable domain in full, completed from reference TRBV7-6 and TRBJ2-2, reads GAGVSQSPRYKVTKRGQDVALRCDPISGHVSLYWYRQALGQGPEFLTYFNYEAQQDKSGLPNDRFSAERPEGSISTLTIQRTEQRDSAMYRCASSLRDRGPGELFFGEGSRLTVL.

This clonotype was counted a single time. The rearrangement joins TRBV5-1 to TRBJ2-2, with TRBD2 matching 7 bases. Germline CDR1 SGHRS, CDR2 YFSETQ. The V segment lost 2 bases and the J segment 1 base; nucleotides outside the gene matches: 5. The CDR3 is 16 residues long. CDR3 sequence (DNA): TGCGCCAGCAGCTTTTGGGGAGGGGAGAACACCGGGGAGCTGTTTTTT. Encoded protein: CASSFWGGENTGELFF.

The V and J genes are TRBV5-1 and TRBJ2-1; no reliable D call. The CDR3 contains 13 residues. The V and J ends lost 3 bases and 13 bases respectively, with 17 bases between them. Germline-derived CDR1 and CDR2 are SGHRS and YFSETQ. The CDR3 spells CASSSRTLSLQFF. CDR3 sequence (DNA): TGCGCCAGCAGCTCCCGGACCCTCAGTCTTCAGTTCTTC. Together with reference TRBV5-1 and TRBJ2-1, the CDR3 gives the full variable domain: KAGVTQTPRYLIKTRGQQVTLSCSPISGHRSVSWYQQTPGQGLQFLFEYFSETQRNKGNFPGRFSGRQFSNSRSEMNVSTLELGDSALYLCASSSRTLSLQFFGPGTRLTVL.

The chain has TRBV18 and TRBJ2-7, with no clear D. The CDR3 is 12 residues long. The germline V and J ends were trimmed by 2 bases and 6 bases, with 8 bases remaining between them. Germline CDR1 KGHSH, CDR2 LQKENI. For the CDR3, the DNA is TGTGCCAGCTCACCAGGGGTCGGCGAGCAGTACTTC. Translating gives CASSPGVGEQYF.

V usage is TRBV5-1 and J usage is TRBJ2-3; TRBD2 matches 13 bases. The CDR3 has 16 residues. CDR1 and CDR2 from the germline V gene are SGHRS and YFSETQ. Unmatched junction bases numbered 5, after V lost 1 base and J lost 6 bases. This CDR3 reads CASSLTGLAGTDTQYF. The CDR3 DNA reads TGCGCCAGCAGCTTGACGGGACTAGCGGGAACTGATACGCAGTATTTT.

V usage is TRBV15 and J usage is TRBJ1-1; tentative D call: TRBD1 (5 bases). This CDR3 is built from 16 residues. Deletions cut 8 bases from V and 5 bases from J, with 24 bases between. CDR1 and CDR2 (germline): LNHNV, YYDKDF (reference sequence). In nucleotides, the CDR3 is TGTGCCACCCCATGGGTCCAGGGAAGAGGGATGACTGAAGCTTTCTTT. This encodes CATPWVQGRGMTEAFF.

The genes are TRBV20-1 and TRBJ2-1; D is unresolved. The V gene lost 0 bases and the J gene lost 6 bases, with 6 bases spanning the gap. The germline CDR1 and CDR2 sequences are DFQATT and SNEGSKA (reference sequence). The CDR3 is 12 residues long. CDR3 nucleotides: TGCAGTGCTAGAGATTGGTTCAATGAGCAGTTCTTC. Protein: CSARDWFNEQFF.

The chain carries TRBV7-9 and TRBJ2-7; D possibly corresponds to TRBD1 (5 bases). Germline CDR1 and CDR2: SEHNR and FQNEAQ (reference sequence). V gave up 1 base and J gave up 2 bases, with 9 bases separating them. The CDR3 contains 14 residues. The CDR3 region has the DNA TGTGCCAGCAGCTTAGTCGACAGCACCTACGAGCAGTACTTC. This translates into CASSLVDSTYEQYF.

V gene TRBV19 combines with J gene TRBJ2-1, with D unresolved. This CDR3 spans 8 amino acids. V was shortened by 11 bases and J by 8 bases, with 4 bases between the two germline ends. Germline V CDR1 and CDR2: LNHDA, SQIVND (reference sequence). CDR3 sequence reads: CAWDEQFF. CDR3 nucleotides: TGTGCCTGGGATGAGCAGTTCTTC.

This sequence joins TRBV20-1 and TRBJ2-3, with 8 bases that match TRBD2. The CDR3 totals 17 residues. Germline CDR1 DFQATT, CDR2 SNEGSKA (reference sequence). Losses at the gene ends were 0 bases for V and 1 base for J; bases not matched to a gene: 9. CDR3 nucleotide sequence: TGCAGTGCTAGAGATCCCAGCGGGGGCGCCCGCACAGATACGCAGTATTTT. Residues: CSARDPSGGARTDTQYF.

The gene calls are TRBV7-2 and TRBJ1-2; D unclear. The V end was cut by 5 bases, the J end by 3 bases, with 13 bases between. The CDR3 totals 14 residues. Germline CDR1 is SGHTA and CDR2 is FQGNSA. DNA for the CDR3: TGTGCCAGCAGCCCCCGTCGGGATTACTATGGCTACACCTTC. Its protein product is CASSPRRDYYGYTF.

The rearrangement uses TRBV5-1 and TRBJ2-7; D unclear. In germline, CDR1 is SGHRS, CDR2 YFSETQ. There are 14 residues in the CDR3. The germline V and J ends were trimmed by 0 bases and 3 bases, with 10 bases remaining between them. CDR3 nucleotide sequence: TGCGCCAGCAGCTTGGAAGCTGGAAACTACGAGCAGTACTTC. It specifies CASSLEAGNYEQYF.

The V gene is TRBV3-1, the J gene TRBJ2-5; D remains unclear. Trimming cost V 1 base and J 6 bases, with 12 bases left between them. Germline values: CDR1 LGHDT, CDR2 YNNKEL (reference sequence). The CDR3 runs to 14 residues. The CDR3 here is CASSQAYLGKTQYF. As DNA, the CDR3 is TGTGCCAGCAGCCAAGCGTACCTGGGAAAGACCCAGTACTTC.